This TCR beta chain was sequenced in a study of blood T cell repertoires in COVID-19. The protocol was immunoSEQ multiplex PCR, while the TCRdb copy is restricted to in-frame clones and leaves out a portion. The sample records about 120,000 clones, roughly 90% being singletons. This clonotype originated in a human donor with acute or convalescent COVID-19. The donor label of this sample is uncertain. Sequencing used peripheral blood.

CDR3 coding DNA: TGTGCCAGCTCACCGGACAGGACCACAGATACGCAGTATTTT. Its translation is CASSPDRTTDTQYF. The chain links TRBV18 to TRBJ2-3; 7 nucleotides agree with TRBD1. The J segment lost 2 bases and the V segment lost 3 bases, leaving 2 bases of the junction unmatched. The germline V gene has CDR1 KGHSH and CDR2 LQKENI. This CDR3 comprises 14 residues.